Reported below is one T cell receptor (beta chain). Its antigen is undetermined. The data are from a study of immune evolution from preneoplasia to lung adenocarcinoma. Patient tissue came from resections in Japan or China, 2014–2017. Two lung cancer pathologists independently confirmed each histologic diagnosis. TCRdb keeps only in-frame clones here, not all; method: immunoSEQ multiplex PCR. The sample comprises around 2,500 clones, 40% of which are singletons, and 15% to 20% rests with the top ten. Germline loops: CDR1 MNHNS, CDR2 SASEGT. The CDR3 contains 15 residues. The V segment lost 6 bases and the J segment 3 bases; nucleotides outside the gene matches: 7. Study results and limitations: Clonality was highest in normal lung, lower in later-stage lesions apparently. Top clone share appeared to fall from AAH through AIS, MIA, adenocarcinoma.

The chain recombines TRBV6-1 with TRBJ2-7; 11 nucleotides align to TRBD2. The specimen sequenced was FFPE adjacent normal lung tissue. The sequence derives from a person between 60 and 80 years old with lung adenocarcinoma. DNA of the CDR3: TGTGCCAGCAGCCTGACTAGCGGGATCTTCTACGAGCAGTACTTC. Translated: CASSLTSGIFYEQYF.